The T cell receptor beta chain described here comes from a study of graft-versus-host responses after intestinal transplantation. Looking at the study overall: The recipients all started with anti-thymocyte globulin induction and then took tacrolimus and steroids for 3 to 4 years.

This CDR3 spans 16 amino acids. Trimming removed 2 bases from V and 0 bases from J; junction bases left unmatched: 4. Assay: immunoSEQ multiplex PCR; the TCRdb copy retains only in-frame clones and omits some. This sample carries approximately 110,000 clones, more than 90% of them seen once, and the ten largest clones take 0.2% to 0.25%. As concerns this clone: Its specificity is not known.

The TCR sequence derives from a human donor who was the organ donor for an intestinal transplant. The V gene is TRBV6-7, the J gene TRBJ2-4; the match to TRBD1 covers 7 bases. TRBV6-7 is an ORF for which the function is uncertain. The source was unstimulated CD4+ T cells sorted from spleen or lymph node cells, collected before transplant. The CDR3 spells CASSYPDRIAKNIQYF. The CDR3 DNA follows: TGTGCCAGCAGTTACCCGGACAGGATAGCCAAAAACATTCAGTACTTC.